One and the same sample provided the 5 T cell receptor beta chains below, sequenced in a study of shared clonotypes between healthy human individuals. Cells designated naive CD8 were CD45RO-negative and were positively selected for CCR7, with terminally differentiated effector memory CD45RA+ cells excluded. Assay used: immunoSEQ multiplex PCR; TCRdb lists only in-frame clones, some missing. The sample includes about 2 million clones, about 95% seen only once; the top ten take under 1.5%. Material: naive CD8+ T cells sorted from blood. The receptors derive from a man in his late teens or twenties in good health.

The chain uses TRBV7-9 and TRBJ2-2; TRBD1 agrees at 8 bases. This CDR3 contains 17 residues. With V trimmed by 3 bases and J by 5 bases, 11 bases remained unmatched. Germline assignment: CDR1 SEHNR and CDR2 FQNEAQ (reference sequence). The CDR3 bases are TGTGCCAGCAGCTTCCCGGACAGGGCGGTAGAGACCGGGGAGCTGTTTTTT. Its protein product is CASSFPDRAVETGELFF.

Worth noting for this clone: Within the sample, other DNA sequences also encode this same CDR3. The chain is built from TRBV7-9 and TRBJ2-1, with 7 bases that match TRBD2. The germline gives CDR1 SEHNR, CDR2 FQNEAQ (reference sequence). J was trimmed by 10 bases and V by 0 bases; bases with no gene match: 3. The CDR3 is made up of 13 amino acids. CDR3 amino acids: CASSLASGNEQFF. CDR3 DNA sequence: TGTGCCAGCAGCTTAGCCAGCGGGAACGAGCAGTTCTTC.

V is TRBV5-6 and J is TRBJ1-3; possible D gene TRBD1, 5 bases. The CDR3 runs to 14 residues. Looked up from germline, CDR1 is SGHDT and CDR2 is YYEEEE. V lost 3 bases to trimming and J lost 2 bases, with 9 bases between them. CDR3: CASSSGAPGNTIYF. CDR3 nucleotides: TGTGCCAGCAGCTCCGGGGCTCCTGGAAACACCATATATTTT.

The chain combines TRBV9 with TRBJ2-1, with D hard to call. Trimming stripped 0 bases from V and 1 base from J, with 5 bases between. This CDR3 has 14 amino acids. CDR1 is SGDLS, CDR2 YYNGEE, per germline. The CDR3 coding sequence is TGTGCCAGCAGCGTAGACGTATCCTACAATGAGCAGTTCTTC. Translated, it gives CASSVDVSYNEQFF. The entire variable domain, with the rest obtained from reference TRBV9 and TRBJ2-1, is as follows: DSGVTQTPKHLITATGQRVTLRCSPRSGDLSVYWYQQSLDQGLQFLIQYYNGEERAKGNILERFSAQQFPDLHSELNLSSLELGDSALYFCASSVDVSYNEQFFGPGTRLTVL.

This chain connects TRBV4-3 to TRBJ2-1, with TRBD1 identical over 7 bases. This CDR3 region has 15 residues. CDR1 is LGHNA and CDR2 is YSLEER in the germline V gene. J gave up 1 base and V 4 bases, and 4 bases lay outside the gene matches. CDR3: CASSPDRASYNEQFF. Written as DNA, the CDR3 is TGCGCCAGCAGCCCAGACAGGGCGTCCTACAATGAGCAGTTCTTC.